This T cell receptor beta chain was obtained from a study of OX40 agonist ivuxolimab in advanced cancers. Concerning the study at large: The costimulatory receptor OX40 (CD134) was targeted by ivuxolimab, a fully human IgG2 agonistic monoclonal antibody. Intravenous ivuxolimab was administered to patients every 2 weeks at six dose levels: 0.01, 0.1, 0.3, 1.5, 3 and 10 mg/kg. Of the roughly 50 dose-escalation patients, hepatocellular carcinoma was present in roughly 19, melanoma in around 15, renal cell carcinoma in 9 and head and neck cancer in 9. In the dose-escalation cohort, approximately 82% of patients were male, and the mean age was around 60 years, with a range of roughly 20 to 79. Patients were allowed to have had prior anti-PD-1, anti-PD-L1 or anti-CTLA-4 therapy, and more than 30% of the dose-escalation patients had previously received checkpoint inhibitors. Partial responses were achieved by three dose-escalation patients, of whom one had hepatocellular carcinoma and two had cutaneous melanoma. The purpose of peripheral TCRbeta sequencing was to test whether ivuxolimab changed TCR sequence diversity and led to clonal T-cell expansion. The paper reports the monotherapy dose-escalation portion (N of about 52 patients) of the phase I ivuxolimab trial.

Patients with a history of autoimmune disease or receiving systemic immunosuppression were excluded from the trial. Peripheral blood for TCR sequencing was drawn from every dose cohort at baseline, at cycle 4 day 1 and at cycle 7 day 1. Samples came from an open-label, multicenter, first-in-human phase I dose-escalation trial of ivuxolimab. Adults with locally advanced or metastatic melanoma, renal cell, hepatocellular, or head and neck squamous cell carcinoma were enrolled in the trial. Before TCR sequencing, CD4+ T cells and CD8+ T cells were sorted from peripheral blood as separate populations. Regarding this clone: No cognate antigen has been identified for it. No base quality information exists; no much larger clone differs at one position.

Reading from cysteine to phenylalanine, the CDR3 counts 16 amino acids. The retained sequence is limited to the CDR3, 48 bases, with the frame set at the first base. Reading the germline V gene gives CDR1 SGHVS and CDR2 FNYEAQ. Cut back by 1 base and 4 bases, the V and J ends lie 16 bases apart. For sequencing of the TCRbeta CDR3 region, genomic DNA was extracted from the sorted cells. TCRbeta CDR3 regions were sequenced using the immunoSEQ Assay. Here the immuneACCESS table is served through TCRdb, limited to in-frame sequences with V and J called. Missing clones are a known gap in these copies; in checked studies unresolved V genes cover under half, and the rest lacks a known reason. Present in this sample are 45,000 to 50,000 clones, around 80% of which were seen just once. The top ten clones comprise 7.3% of the sample. Paper-wide results and their limitations: Partial responders in the 0.1-3.0 mg/kg groups had among the lowest normalized peripheral clonal expansion, especially among CD8+ T cells. The antigen specificity of the peripheral T cells that underwent clonal expansion was not determined. At doses of 0.1 to 3.0 mg/kg, clonal expansion of both CD4+ and CD8+ T cells in blood was seen between baseline and week 6. On average, CD8+ T cells showed more expanded clones than CD4+ T cells after ivuxolimab. Low levels of normalized T-cell clonal expansion were also shown by some nonresponding patients.

The receptor was derived from an adult with an advanced solid tumor such as melanoma, head and neck, liver or kidney cancer. The chain was built from TRBV7-6 and TRBJ1-1; TRBD1 is possibly the D segment (5 matching bases). The sequenced sample was CD4+ or CD8+ T cells sorted from blood, obtained in a trial of the OX40 agonist ivuxolimab. The sequence in DNA is TGTGCCAGCAGCTTAGATTCGGGGCGCGGGAGCACTGAAGCTTTCTTT. Its product reads: CASSLDSGRGSTEAFF. Here the CDR3 is joined to the reference TRBV7-6 and TRBJ1-1 genes, and the full variable domain is: GAGVSQSPRYKVTKRGQDVALRCDPISGHVSLYWYRQALGQGPEFLTYFNYEAQQDKSGLPNDRFSAERPEGSISTLTIQRTEQRDSAMYRCASSLDSGRGSTEAFFGQGTRLTVV.